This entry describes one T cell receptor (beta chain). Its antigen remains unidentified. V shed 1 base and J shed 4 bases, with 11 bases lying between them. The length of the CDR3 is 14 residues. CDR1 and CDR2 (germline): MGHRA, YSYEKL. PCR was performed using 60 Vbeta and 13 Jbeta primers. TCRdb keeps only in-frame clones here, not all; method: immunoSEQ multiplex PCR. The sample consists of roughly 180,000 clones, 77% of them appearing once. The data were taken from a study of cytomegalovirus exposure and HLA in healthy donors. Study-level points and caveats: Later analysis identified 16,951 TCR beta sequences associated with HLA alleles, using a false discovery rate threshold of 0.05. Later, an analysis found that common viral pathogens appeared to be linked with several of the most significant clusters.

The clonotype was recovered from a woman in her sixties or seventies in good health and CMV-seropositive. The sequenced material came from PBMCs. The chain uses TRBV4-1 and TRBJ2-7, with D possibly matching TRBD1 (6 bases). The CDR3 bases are TGCGCCAGCAGCCAAGCGGACAGCTTTTACGAGCAGTACTTC. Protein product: CASSQADSFYEQYF.